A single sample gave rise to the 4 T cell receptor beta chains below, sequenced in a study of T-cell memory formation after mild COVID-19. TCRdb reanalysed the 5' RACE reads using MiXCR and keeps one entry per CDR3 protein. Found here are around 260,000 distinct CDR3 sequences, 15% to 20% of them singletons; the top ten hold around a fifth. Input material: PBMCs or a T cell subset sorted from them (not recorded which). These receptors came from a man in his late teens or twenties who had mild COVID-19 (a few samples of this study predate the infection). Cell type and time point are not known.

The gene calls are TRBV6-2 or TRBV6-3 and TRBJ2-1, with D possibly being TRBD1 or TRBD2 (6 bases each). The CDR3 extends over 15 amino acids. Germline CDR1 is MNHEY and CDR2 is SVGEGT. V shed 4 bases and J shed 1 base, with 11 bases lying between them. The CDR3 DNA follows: TGTGCCAGCAGTTTTGGGGGGCCGTCCTACAATGAGCAGTTCTTC. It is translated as CASSFGGPSYNEQFF.

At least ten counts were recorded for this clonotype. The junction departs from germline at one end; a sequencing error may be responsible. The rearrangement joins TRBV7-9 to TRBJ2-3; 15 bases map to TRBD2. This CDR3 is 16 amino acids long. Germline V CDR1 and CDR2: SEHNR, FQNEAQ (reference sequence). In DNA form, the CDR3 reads TGCGCCAGCAGCTTCGGGACTAGCGGGGGGACTGATACGCAGTATTTT. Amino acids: CASSFGTSGGTDTQYF.

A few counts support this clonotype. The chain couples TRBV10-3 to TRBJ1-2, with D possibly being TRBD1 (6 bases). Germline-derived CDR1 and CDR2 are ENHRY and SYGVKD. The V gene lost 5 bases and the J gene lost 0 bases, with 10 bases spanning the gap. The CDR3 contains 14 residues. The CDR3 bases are TGTGCCATCAGTTCTACAGGGTCTAACTATGGCTACACCTTC. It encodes CAISSTGSNYGYTF.

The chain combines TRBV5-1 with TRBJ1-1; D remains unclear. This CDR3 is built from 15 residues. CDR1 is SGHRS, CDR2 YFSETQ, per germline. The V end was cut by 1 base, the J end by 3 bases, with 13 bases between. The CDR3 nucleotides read TGCGCCAGCAGCTTGTCCGGGAATTGGGACACTGAAGCTTTCTTT. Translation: CASSLSGNWDTEAFF.